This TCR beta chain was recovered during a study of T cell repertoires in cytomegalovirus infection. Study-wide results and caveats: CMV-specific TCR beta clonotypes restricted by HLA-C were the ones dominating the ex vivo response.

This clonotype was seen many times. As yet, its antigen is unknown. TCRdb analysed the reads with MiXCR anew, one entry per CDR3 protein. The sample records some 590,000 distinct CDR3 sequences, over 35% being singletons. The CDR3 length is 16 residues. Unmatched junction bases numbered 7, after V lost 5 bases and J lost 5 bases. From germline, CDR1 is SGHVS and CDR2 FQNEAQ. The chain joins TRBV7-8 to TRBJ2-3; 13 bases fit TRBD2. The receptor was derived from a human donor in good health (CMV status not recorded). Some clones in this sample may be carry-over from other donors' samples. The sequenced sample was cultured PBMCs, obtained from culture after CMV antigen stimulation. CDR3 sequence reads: CASSTGLAGVVDTQYF. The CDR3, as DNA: TGTGCCAGCAGCACCGGACTAGCGGGAGTGGTAGATACGCAGTATTTT.